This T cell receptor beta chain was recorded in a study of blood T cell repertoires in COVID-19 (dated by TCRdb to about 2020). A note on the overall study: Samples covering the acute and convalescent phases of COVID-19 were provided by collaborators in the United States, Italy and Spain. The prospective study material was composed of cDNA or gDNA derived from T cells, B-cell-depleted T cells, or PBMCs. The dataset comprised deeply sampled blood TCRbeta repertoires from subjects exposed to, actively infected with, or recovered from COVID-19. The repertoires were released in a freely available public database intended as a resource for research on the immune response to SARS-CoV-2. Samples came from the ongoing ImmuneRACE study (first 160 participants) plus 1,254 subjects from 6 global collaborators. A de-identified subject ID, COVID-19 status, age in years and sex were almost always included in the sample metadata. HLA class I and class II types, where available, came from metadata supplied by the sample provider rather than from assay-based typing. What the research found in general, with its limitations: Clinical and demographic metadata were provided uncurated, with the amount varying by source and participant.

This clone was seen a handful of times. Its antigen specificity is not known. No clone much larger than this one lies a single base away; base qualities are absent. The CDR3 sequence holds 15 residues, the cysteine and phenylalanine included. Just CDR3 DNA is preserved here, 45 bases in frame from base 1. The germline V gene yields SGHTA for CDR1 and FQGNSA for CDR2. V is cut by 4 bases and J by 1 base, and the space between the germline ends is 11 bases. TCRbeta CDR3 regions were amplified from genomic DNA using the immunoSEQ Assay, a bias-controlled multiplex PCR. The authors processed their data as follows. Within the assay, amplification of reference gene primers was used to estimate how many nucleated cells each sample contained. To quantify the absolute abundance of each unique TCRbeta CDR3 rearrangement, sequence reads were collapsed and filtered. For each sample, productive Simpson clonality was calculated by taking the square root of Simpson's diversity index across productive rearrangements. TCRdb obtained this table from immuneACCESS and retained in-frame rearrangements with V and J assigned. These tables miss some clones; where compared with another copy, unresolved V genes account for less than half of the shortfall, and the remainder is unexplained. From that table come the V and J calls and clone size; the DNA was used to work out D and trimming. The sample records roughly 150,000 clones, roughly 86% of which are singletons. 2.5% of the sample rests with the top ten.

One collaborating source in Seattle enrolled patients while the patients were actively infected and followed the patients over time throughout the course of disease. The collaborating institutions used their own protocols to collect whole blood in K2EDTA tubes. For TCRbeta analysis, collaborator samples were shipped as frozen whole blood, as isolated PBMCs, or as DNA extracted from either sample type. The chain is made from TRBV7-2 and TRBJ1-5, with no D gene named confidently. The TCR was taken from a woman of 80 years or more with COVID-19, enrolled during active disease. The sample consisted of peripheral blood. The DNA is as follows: TGTGCCAGCAGCTCCTCAGTCGCAAGCAATCAGCCCCAGCATTTT. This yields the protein CASSSSVASNQPQHF.